Listed here is a single T cell receptor (beta chain). Arm-PCR of CDR3 regions and iRepertoire HTBI primers were used to build TCR beta libraries. TCRdb reprocessed the multiplex PCR reads with MiXCR, giving one entry per CDR3 protein. This table holds 510,000 or so distinct CDR3 sequences, around 12% found once. This sample was taken from a study of regulatory T cells in long-lasting Graves disease. Time point here: newly diagnosed GD, antithyroid drugs for less than 3 months. PBMC RNA served as the TCR library source. This same sample was also taken into another study, of T cells in Graves' hyperthyroidism and ophthalmopathy.

Material: peripheral blood mononuclear cells (PBMCs), obtained at new diagnosis, from a patient treated with antithyroid drugs. The origin of this receptor is a woman between 25 and 40 years old with Graves disease.

CDR3 residues: CSAREDGTRLGYTF. The CDR3 nucleotides are TGCAGTGCTAGGGAGGACGGGACAAGGCTCGGCTACACCTTC. The genes are TRBV20-1 and TRBJ1-2, with TRBD1 as a possible D gene (6 bases). Per germline, CDR1 DFQATT and CDR2 SNEGSKA (reference sequence). This CDR3 has 14 residues. V was trimmed by 3 bases and J by 8 bases, leaving 19 bases between them.